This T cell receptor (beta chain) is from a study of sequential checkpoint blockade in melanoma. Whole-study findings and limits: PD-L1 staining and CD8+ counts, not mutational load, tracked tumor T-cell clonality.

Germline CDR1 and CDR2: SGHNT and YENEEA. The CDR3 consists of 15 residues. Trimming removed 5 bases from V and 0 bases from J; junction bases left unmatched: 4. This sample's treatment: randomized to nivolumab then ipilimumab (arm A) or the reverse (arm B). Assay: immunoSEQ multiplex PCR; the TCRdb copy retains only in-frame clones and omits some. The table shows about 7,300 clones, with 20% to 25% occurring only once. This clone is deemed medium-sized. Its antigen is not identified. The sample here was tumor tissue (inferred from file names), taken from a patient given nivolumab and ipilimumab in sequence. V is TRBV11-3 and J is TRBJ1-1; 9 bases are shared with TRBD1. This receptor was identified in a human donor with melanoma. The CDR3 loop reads CASSPRTGVNTEAFF. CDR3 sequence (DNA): TGTGCCAGCAGCCCCCGGACAGGGGTGAACACTGAAGCTTTCTTT.